A selection of T cell receptor beta chains follows, all from one sample in a study of early T cells in non-severe SARS-CoV-2 infection. One entry per CDR3 protein, called by TCRdb with MiXCR from the 5' RACE reads. The sample lists tens of thousands of distinct CDR3 sequences; roughly 13% were seen once. Sequenced input: whole blood. The receptor set was obtained from an adult who was a healthcare worker with PCR-confirmed SARS-CoV-2 infection or an uninfected control (not recorded which). The CDR3 runs from the conserved cysteine through the conserved F or W. The D gene is left open where the match is weak. Size is omitted from some rows. Given values are once, few, many or a class for expanded clones.

V gene,D gene,J gene,clone size,CDR3 DNA,CDR3 protein
TRBV6-2/TRBV6-3,NA,TRBJ1-5,many,TGTGCCAGCACGTACATGGGACAAACCCAGCCCCAGCATTTT,CASTYMGQTQPQHF
TRBV6-5,TRBD1,TRBJ2-3,NA,TGTGCCAGCAGTTACTCTGGGACAGGCCTCACAGATACGCAGTATTTT,CASSYSGTGLTDTQYF
TRBV20-1,TRBD2,TRBJ2-3,few,TGCAGTGCCCCTCTAGCGGGGGGCGCCACAGATACGCAGTATTTT,CSAPLAGGATDTQYF
TRBV5-1,TRBD2,TRBJ2-2,many,TGCGCCAGCAGCCCCTACGGCGGGGGGAACACCGGGGAGCTGTTTTTT,CASSPYGGGNTGELFF
TRBV12-3/TRBV12-4,NA,TRBJ1-6,many,TGTGCCAGCAGTTTTGGGACGGTTAATTCACCCCTCCACTTT,CASSFGTVNSPLHF
TRBV5-4,NA,TRBJ1-1,NA,TGTGCCAGCAGCTTGGTCACGGCCGACACTGAAGCTTTCTTT,CASSLVTADTEAFF
TRBV14,NA,TRBJ1-1,NA,TGTGCCAGCAGCCGAACAGGCCATATGGCTGAAGCTTTCTTT,CASSRTGHMAEAFF
TRBV9,NA,TRBJ1-2,NA,TGTGCCAGCAGCGTAGACGGACCTTCTAACTATGGCTACACCTTC,CASSVDGPSNYGYTF
TRBV20-1,NA,TRBJ2-1,NA,TGCAGTGCTAGTCGACCGTACAATGAGCAGTTCTTC,CSASRPYNEQFF
TRBV11-2,TRBD1,TRBJ2-5,few,TGTGCCAGCACCAGACAGGGGAGAGAGACCCAGTACTTC,CASTRQGRETQYF
TRBV4-3,NA,TRBJ1-2,NA,TGCGCCAGCAGCCAAGAAGTCTTTGGGTCAGCGGATGGCTACACCTTC,CASSQEVFGSADGYTF
TRBV20-1,NA,TRBJ1-6,few,TGCAGTGCAGCGACAAGGCCCTATAATTCACCCCTCCACTTT,CSAATRPYNSPLHF
TRBV30,NA,TRBJ2-3,NA,TGTGCCTGGGCTAGCTCGGTAGATACGCAGTATTTT,CAWASSVDTQYF
TRBV20-1,NA,TRBJ2-2,many,TGCAGTGCTTCACCGGGACACAACACCGGGGAGCTGTTTTTT,CSASPGHNTGELFF
TRBV6-5,NA,TRBJ1-2,NA,TGTGCCAGCAGTTACTCATCACGGATTTGGGGCTATGGCTACACCTTC,CASSYSSRIWGYGYTF
TRBV12-3/TRBV12-4,NA,TRBJ2-3,few,TGTGCCAGCAGTTCAGGGGGGGGGATCCGCACAGATACGCAGTATTTT,CASSSGGGIRTDTQYF
TRBV6-2/TRBV6-3,NA,TRBJ1-1,many,TGTGCCAGCAGTGTAGGCGTGAACACTGAAGCTTTCTTT,CASSVGVNTEAFF
TRBV12-3/TRBV12-4,NA,TRBJ2-2,NA,TGTGCCAGCAGGCTGAACACCGGGGAGCTGTTTTTT,CASRLNTGELFF
TRBV29-1,NA,TRBJ2-7,few,TGCAGCGTTTGGGACCAGGGGATCTACGAGCAGTACTTC,CSVWDQGIYEQYF
TRBV10-2,TRBD2,TRBJ2-2,many,TGCGCCAGCAGTGTCGTTGGACTAGGGAACACCGGGGAGCTGTTTTTT,CASSVVGLGNTGELFF
TRBV7-6,NA,TRBJ1-1,few,TGTGCCAGCAGCTTACGGCTCGGCACTGAAGCTTTCTTT,CASSLRLGTEAFF
TRBV4-1,TRBD2,TRBJ2-3,many,TGCGCCAGCAGCCGGTCTAGCGGGGGGGCCACAGATACGCAGTATTTT,CASSRSSGGATDTQYF
TRBV5-1,NA,TRBJ1-1,NA,TGCGCCAGCAGCTTGGGGGAGGACACTGAAGCTTTCTTT,CASSLGEDTEAFF
TRBV7-2,NA,TRBJ1-1,once,TGTGCCAGCAGCCGAAGCGGTTTAGGCAACACTGAAGCTTTCTTT,CASSRSGLGNTEAFF
TRBV20-1,NA,TRBJ2-7,few,TGCAGTGCTCCCCGAGACAGACCTAACGGCGAGCAGTACTTC,CSAPRDRPNGEQYF
TRBV10-3,TRBD2,TRBJ2-5,NA,TGTGCCACCCGGGAGCGGGGGGAAGAGACCCAGTACTTC,CATRERGEETQYF
TRBV9,NA,TRBJ1-5,NA,TGTGCCAGCAAGGAAAATAGCAATCAGCCCCAGCATTTT,CASKENSNQPQHF
TRBV6-5,TRBD1,TRBJ2-5,NA,TGTGCCAGCAGCACCACAGGGGGCGGTGAGGAGACCCAGTACTTC,CASSTTGGGEETQYF
TRBV12-3/TRBV12-4,NA,TRBJ2-1,NA,TGTGCCAGCAGGGAAGGACTATCCCCCGGATCCTACAATGAGCAGTTCTTC,CASREGLSPGSYNEQFF
TRBV30,TRBD1,TRBJ1-2,NA,TGTGCCTGGACCCCGGACAGGGTAGTTTATGGCTACACCTTC,CAWTPDRVVYGYTF
TRBV20-1,TRBD2,TRBJ2-7,few,TGCAGTGCCCGGGGAGGGATGTCCTACGAGCAGTACTTC,CSARGGMSYEQYF
TRBV7-8,TRBD1,TRBJ1-6,many,TGTGCCAGCAGCCCCAGGGGCGGACAGGGGAGCAATTCACCCCTCCACTTT,CASSPRGGQGSNSPLHF
TRBV20-1,NA,TRBJ2-7,NA,TGCAGTGCTAGTGGGTCAGCCTACGAGCAGTACTTC,CSASGSAYEQYF